These 8 T cell receptor beta chains originate from one sample sequenced in a study of OX40 agonist ivuxolimab in advanced cancers. The data were produced by immunoSEQ multiplex PCR, yet TCRdb's version contains in-frame clones alone and is incomplete. The sample consists of roughly 60,000 clones, roughly nine tenths of them appearing once. The material sequenced was CD4+ or CD8+ T cells sorted from blood, taken in a trial of the OX40 agonist ivuxolimab. The receptors shown here come from an adult with an advanced solid tumor such as melanoma, head and neck, liver or kidney cancer.

The chain combines TRBV5-4 with TRBJ2-7; D gene unclear. The germline CDR1 and CDR2 sequences are SGHNT and YYREEE (reference sequence). V was clipped by 1 base and J by 0 bases, with 11 bases between them. The CDR3 is made up of 15 amino acids. DNA for the CDR3: TGTGCCAGCAGCTTGCGGCTTGGGGACTCCTACGAGCAGTACTTC. This translates into CASSLRLGDSYEQYF.

CDR3 sequence reads: CASSYGTDSPLHF. CDR3 DNA: TGTGCCAGCAGTTACGGGACTGACTCACCCCTCCACTTT. The rearrangement links TRBV6-5 to TRBJ1-6; possibly TRBD1 for D (5 bases). The length of the CDR3 is 13 residues. The V end lost 2 bases, the J end lost 10 bases, and 9 bases lay between the germline ends. CDR1 and CDR2 (germline): MNHEY, SVGAGI.

This chain connects TRBV25-1 to TRBJ1-6; TRBD1 might be the D (6 bases). The V gene's germline CDR1 is MGHDK and CDR2 SYGVNS. The CDR3 length is 13 residues. Trimming took off 11 bases at V and 4 bases at J, with 12 bases between the two ends. CDR3 residues: CAARTAYNSPLHF. CDR3 in DNA: TGTGCCGCAAGGACAGCGTATAATTCACCCCTCCACTTT.

This chain joins TRBV4-3 and TRBJ1-3; D gene uncertain. CDR3 length: 18 amino acids. Per the germline V gene, CDR1 is LGHNA and CDR2 is YSLEER. Between the trimmed V and J ends, which lost 3 bases and 0 bases, there was a span of 18 bases. The CDR3 spells CASSQSAPQSDSGNTIYF. CDR3 in DNA: TGCGCCAGCAGCCAGAGCGCCCCACAGTCCGACTCTGGAAACACCATATATTTT.

This chain uses TRBV6-6 with TRBJ2-3; D is possibly TRBD2 (5 bases). This CDR3 region has 14 residues. V was trimmed by 4 bases and J by 3 bases, leaving 11 bases between them. From germline, CDR1 is MNHNY and CDR2 SVGAGI (reference sequence). As DNA, the CDR3 is TGTGCCAGCAGTTCGGCGAGGGTAACAGATACGCAGTATTTT. Translating it yields CASSSARVTDTQYF.

The chain has TRBV29-1 and TRBJ2-7, with 11 nucleotides matching TRBD1. J gave up 7 bases and V 5 bases, and 10 bases lay outside the gene matches. CDR1 is SQVTM, CDR2 ANQGSEA, per germline. The CDR3 loop spans 14 amino acids. As DNA, the CDR3 is TGCAGCGTTTTAGCTTGGGACAGGGGGACGGAGCAGTACTTC. It is translated as CSVLAWDRGTEQYF.

The chain employs TRBV5-5 and TRBJ2-3; 9 positions match TRBD1. J lost 4 bases, V lost 3 bases, and 6 bases had no gene match. From germline, CDR1 is SGHKS and CDR2 YYEKEE (reference sequence). The CDR3 totals 15 residues. The CDR3 reads CASSSGQGPSDTQYF. The CDR3 DNA sequence: TGTGCCAGCAGCTCAGGACAGGGGCCTTCAGATACGCAGTATTTT.

This clone has a single count. CDR3 sequence reads: CASSRDRGLYGYTF. CDR3 sequence (DNA): TGTGCCAGCAGCCGGGACAGGGGCCTCTATGGCTACACCTTC. The V and J genes are TRBV7-2 and TRBJ1-2; 10 bases fit TRBD1. Per germline, CDR1 SGHTA and CDR2 FQGNSA. J was trimmed by 4 bases and V by 5 bases; bases with no gene match: 4. The CDR3 loop spans 14 amino acids.